This passage covers 3 T cell receptor beta chains from one sample sequenced in a study of blood T cell repertoires in COVID-19. Repertoires were generated with immunoSEQ multiplex PCR, while TCRdb's copy carries only in-frame clones and drops some. The sample lists over 95,000 clones, approximately 90% occurring once. Sequencing was carried out using peripheral blood. Receptor source: a woman aged 50 to 65 with acute or convalescent COVID-19.

The gene calls are TRBV7-9 and TRBJ1-1; no clear D gene. The CDR3 covers 14 residues. V shed 1 base and J shed 2 bases, with 8 bases lying between them. In germline, CDR1 is SEHNR, CDR2 FQNEAQ (reference sequence). CDR3 residues: CASSLGQFNTEAFF. The DNA of the CDR3 is TGTGCCAGCAGCTTAGGGCAGTTTAACACTGAAGCTTTCTTT.

V gene TRBV24-1 combines with J gene TRBJ1-6, with 8 nucleotides matching TRBD1. V lost 8 bases and J lost 4; bases outside the gene matches: 27. Germline V gene sequence: CDR1 KGHDR, CDR2 SFDVKD. CDR3 length equals 22 residues. Here the CDR3 reads CATNAAGQDRPMHGTYNSPLHF. CDR3 nucleotides: TGTGCCACCAATGCCGCGGGACAGGATAGACCCATGCATGGGACGTATAATTCACCCCTCCACTTT.

V and J are TRBV19 and TRBJ1-2; D is perhaps TRBD1 (6 bases). CDR3 length equals 18 residues. Germline CDR1 reads LNHDA; CDR2 reads SQIVND (reference sequence). Trimming took off 5 bases at V and 6 bases at J, with 28 bases between the two ends. CDR3 residues: CASSPRWAGDLTGNGYTF. Written as DNA, the CDR3 is TGTGCCAGTAGTCCCCGATGGGCAGGGGATCTGACGGGGAATGGCTACACCTTC.